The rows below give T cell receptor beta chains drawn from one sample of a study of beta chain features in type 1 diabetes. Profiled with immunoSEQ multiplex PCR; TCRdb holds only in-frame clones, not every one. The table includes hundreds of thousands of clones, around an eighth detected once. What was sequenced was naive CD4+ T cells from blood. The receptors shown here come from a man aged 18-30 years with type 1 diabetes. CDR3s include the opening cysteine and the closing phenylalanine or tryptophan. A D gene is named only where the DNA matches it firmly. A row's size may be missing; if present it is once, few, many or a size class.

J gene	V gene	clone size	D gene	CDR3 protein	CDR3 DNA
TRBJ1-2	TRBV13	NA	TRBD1	CASRNRGSLGYTF	TGTGCCAGCAGGAACAGGGGGTCCCTAGGCTACACCTTC
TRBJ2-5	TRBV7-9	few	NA	CASSLAQSETQYF	TGTGCCAGCAGCTTAGCGCAGTCTGAGACCCAGTACTTC
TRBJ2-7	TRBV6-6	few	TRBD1	CASRLETGGPHEQYF	TGTGCCAGCAGACTAGAGACAGGGGGCCCGCACGAGCAGTACTTC
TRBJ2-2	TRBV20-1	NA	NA	CSATRGGELFF	TGCAGTGCTACCAGGGGCGGGGAGCTGTTTTTT
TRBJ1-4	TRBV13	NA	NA	CASSLGFQGGLFF	TGTGCCAGCAGCTTAGGGTTCCAGGGTGGACTGTTTTTT
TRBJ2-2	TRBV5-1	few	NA	CASSPPPGELFF	TGCGCCAGCAGCCCCCCGCCCGGGGAGCTGTTTTTT
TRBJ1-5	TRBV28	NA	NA	CASSGQPQHF	TGTGCCAGCAGTGGGCAGCCCCAGCATTTT
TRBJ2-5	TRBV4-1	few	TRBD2	CASSLTSTETQYF	TGCGCCAGCAGCCTGACTAGCACGGAGACCCAGTACTTC
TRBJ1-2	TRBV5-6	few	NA	CASSLPQAQVYGYTF	TGTGCCAGCAGCCTTCCCCAAGCACAGGTCTATGGCTACACCTTC
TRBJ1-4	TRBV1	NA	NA	CTSSQRSTREKLFF	TGCACCAGCAGCCAACGGTCGACCAGGGAAAAACTGTTTTTT
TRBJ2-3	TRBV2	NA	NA	CASQNARGGDTDTQYF	TGTGCCAGCCAAAATGCCCGAGGAGGGGACACAGATACGCAGTATTTT
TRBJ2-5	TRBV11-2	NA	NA	CASSLIPGDTGGETQYF	TGTGCCAGCAGCTTAATCCCGGGGGACACGGGTGGGGAGACCCAGTACTTC
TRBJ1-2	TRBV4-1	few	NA	CASSLTGQNYGYTF	TGCGCCAGCAGTCTGACAGGCCAGAACTATGGCTACACCTTC
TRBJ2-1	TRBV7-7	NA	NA	CASSSDRYNEQFF	TGTGCCAGCAGCTCGGACAGATACAATGAGCAGTTCTTC
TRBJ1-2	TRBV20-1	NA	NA	CSALDGYTF	TGCAGTGCCTTGGATGGCTACACCTTC
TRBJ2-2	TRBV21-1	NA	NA	CASSPRQGLPNTGELFF	TGTGCCAGCAGCCCCCGACAGGGCCTACCGAACACCGGGGAGCTGTTTTTT
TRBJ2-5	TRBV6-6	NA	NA	CAISESTETQYF	TGTGCCATCAGTGAGTCGACAGAGACCCAGTACTTC
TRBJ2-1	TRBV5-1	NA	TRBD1	CASSYDRANNEQFF	TGCGCCAGCAGTTACGACAGGGCTAACAATGAGCAGTTCTTC
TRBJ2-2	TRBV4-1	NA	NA	CASSQVDRNAGELFF	TGCGCCAGCAGCCAAGTCGATCGGAACGCCGGGGAGCTGTTTTTT
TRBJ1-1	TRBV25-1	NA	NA	CASSVGGGEAFF	TGTGCCAGCAGTGTAGGGGGTGGTGAAGCTTTCTTT
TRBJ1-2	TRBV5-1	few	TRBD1	CASSFGTGMRGYTF	TGCGCCAGCAGCTTCGGGACAGGGATGCGTGGCTACACCTTC
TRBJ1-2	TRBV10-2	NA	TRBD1	CASSPSQGANYGYTF	TGCGCCAGCAGCCCTTCCCAGGGGGCTAACTATGGCTACACCTTC
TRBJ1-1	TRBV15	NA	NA	CATTGGAGREAFF	TGTGCCACCACCGGGGGGGCGGGACGTGAAGCTTTCTTT
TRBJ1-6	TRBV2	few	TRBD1	CASSDLTGDNSPLHF	TGTGCCAGCAGTGACCTGACAGGGGATAATTCACCCCTCCACTTT
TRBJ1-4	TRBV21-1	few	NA	CASSRSAQGGEKLFF	TGTGCCAGCAGCCGTTCCGCACAGGGAGGTGAAAAACTGTTTTTT
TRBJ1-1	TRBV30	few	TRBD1	CAWSVKGASTEAFF	TGTGCCTGGAGTGTAAAGGGGGCGAGCACTGAAGCTTTCTTT
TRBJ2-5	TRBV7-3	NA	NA	CASSTTYQETQYF	TGTGCCAGCAGCACGACGTACCAAGAGACCCAGTACTTC
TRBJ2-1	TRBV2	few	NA	CASSRSYNEQFF	TGTGCCAGCAGCCGATCCTACAATGAGCAGTTCTTC
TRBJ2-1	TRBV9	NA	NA	CASSVGMRIDNNEQFF	TGTGCCAGCAGCGTAGGGATGAGGATCGACAACAATGAGCAGTTCTTC
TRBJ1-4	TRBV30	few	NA	CAWTQVANEKLFF	TGTGCCTGGACGCAGGTGGCGAATGAAAAACTGTTTTTT
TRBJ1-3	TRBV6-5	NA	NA	CASSYSYRQGNTIYF	TGTGCCAGCAGTTACTCGTACAGGCAGGGAAACACCATATATTTT
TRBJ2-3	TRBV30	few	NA	CAWTSGDTQYF	TGTGCCTGGACCTCCGGCGATACGCAGTATTTT
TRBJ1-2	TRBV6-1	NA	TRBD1	CASSVGLTGQGGYGYTF	TGTGCCAGCAGTGTCGGGCTTACGGGACAGGGTGGGTATGGCTACACCTTC
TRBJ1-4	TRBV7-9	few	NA	CASSREGEKLFF	TGTGCCAGCAGCCGGGAAGGAGAAAAACTGTTTTTT
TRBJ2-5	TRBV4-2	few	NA	CASSQTLGETQYF	TGTGCCAGCAGCCAGACTTTAGGAGAGACCCAGTACTTC
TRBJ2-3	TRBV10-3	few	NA	CATAVLTGGDTQYF	TGTGCCACCGCAGTACTGACGGGGGGCGATACGCAGTATTTT
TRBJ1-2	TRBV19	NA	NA	CASIGRGYGYTF	TGTGCCAGTATTGGCAGGGGCTATGGCTACACCTTC
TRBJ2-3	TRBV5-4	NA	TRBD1	CASSSPGQGELWGTQYF	TGTGCCAGCAGCTCGCCGGGACAGGGCGAACTTTGGGGTACGCAGTATTTT
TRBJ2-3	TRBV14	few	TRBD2	CASSRGLVTDTQYF	TGTGCCAGCAGCCGGGGACTAGTCACAGATACGCAGTATTTT
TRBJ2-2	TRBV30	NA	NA	CAWSVRRPTGELFF	TGTGCCTGGAGTGTACGACGCCCTACCGGGGAGCTGTTTTTT
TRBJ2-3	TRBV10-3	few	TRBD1	CAITGQGRDTQYF	TGTGCCATCACTGGACAGGGCCGGGATACGCAGTATTTT
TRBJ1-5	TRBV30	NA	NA	CAWSTDSNQPQHF	TGTGCCTGGAGCACGGATAGCAATCAGCCCCAGCATTTT
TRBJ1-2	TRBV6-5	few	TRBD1	CASRTGDYGYTF	TGTGCCAGCCGGACAGGTGATTATGGCTACACCTTC
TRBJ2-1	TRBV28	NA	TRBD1	CASTSGTGVGEQFF	TGTGCCAGCACCTCCGGGACAGGGGTTGGAGAGCAGTTCTTC
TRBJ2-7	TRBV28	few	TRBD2	CASKLAGVREQYF	TGTGCCAGCAAACTAGCGGGGGTTCGGGAGCAGTACTTC